These T cell receptor beta chains were read from a single sample in a study of OX40 agonist ivuxolimab in advanced cancers. Clones were sequenced by immunoSEQ multiplex PCR, and TCRdb holds only the in-frame ones, with some missing. Here the sample spans around 48,000 clones, 83% being singletons. Sequences were derived from CD4+ or CD8+ T cells sorted from blood, sampled in a trial of the OX40 agonist ivuxolimab. Receptor source: an adult with an advanced solid tumor such as melanoma, head and neck, liver or kidney cancer. CDR3s include the opening cysteine and the closing phenylalanine or tryptophan. Each record gives: D gene, clone size, J gene, V gene, CDR3 DNA, CDR3 protein. A D gene is named only where the DNA matches it firmly. For some rows the clone size is stated as once, few or many, or as a class when expanded; others skip it.

NA NA TRBJ2-7 TRBV18 TGTGCCAGCTCACCTTCCGGATCTCACGAGCAGTACTTC CASSPSGSHEQYF
NA NA TRBJ1-6 TRBV7-2 TGTGCCAGCAGCTTAGGGCCGCAGATTAGTAGCTCACCCCTCCACTTT CASSLGPQISSSPLHF
NA NA TRBJ2-1 TRBV30 TGTGCCTGGAGTGGGAAGGCGCAGGAGCAGTTCTTC CAWSGKAQEQFF
NA NA TRBJ2-5 TRBV25-1 TGTGCCAGCAGTGAACCGAGAGGAGGGGGCAATTTTCAAGAGACCCAGTACTTC CASSEPRGGGNFQETQYF
TRBD2 NA TRBJ2-7 TRBV25-1 TGTGCCAGCTTCCTCAACCGCGAGGGACTAACTTACGAGCAGTACTTC CASFLNREGLTYEQYF
TRBD1 NA TRBJ2-2 TRBV7-9 TGTGCCAGCAGCTCGACAGGGGTCGGGTCCGGGGAGCTGTTTTTT CASSSTGVGSGELFF
TRBD1 NA TRBJ2-5 TRBV5-1 TGCGCCAGCAGCTTAGGACAGGGCCTACAAGAGACCCAGTACTTC CASSLGQGLQETQYF
NA NA TRBJ1-5 TRBV7-9 TGTGCCAGCAGCCTCGGGGACCTAAACAATCAGCCCCAGCATTTT CASSLGDLNNQPQHF
NA NA TRBJ1-2 TRBV23-1 TGCGCCAGCAGTCAATCGGTGCGTTCCCCTCTATGCGGGATAAGCGACTACACCTTC CASSQSVRSPLCGISDYTF
TRBD1 NA TRBJ1-1 TRBV9 TGTGCCAGCAGCGTCCACACAGGGGAGAACACTGAAGCTTTCTTT CASSVHTGENTEAFF
TRBD2 NA TRBJ2-1 TRBV7-3 TGTGCCAGCAGCCCCAAACTAGCGGGGGGGCTAAATGAGCAGTTCTTC CASSPKLAGGLNEQFF
TRBD1 once TRBJ1-2 TRBV2 TGTGCCAGCAGCGCAACACTCGGACAGGGGGGATATGGCTACACCTTC CASSATLGQGGYGYTF
TRBD2 NA TRBJ2-3 TRBV5-1 TGCGCCAGCAGCTTCGGACTAGCGGGGGGGCTCACAGATACGCAGTATTTT CASSFGLAGGLTDTQYF
NA NA TRBJ1-1 TRBV7-9 TGTGCCAGCAACCAAGTCGGGGGCCACATGAACACTGAAGCTTTCTTT CASNQVGGHMNTEAFF
NA NA TRBJ1-5 TRBV29-1 TGCAGCGTTGGAGGGGGAGGGCATCAGCCCCAGCATTTT CSVGGGGHQPQHF
NA NA TRBJ2-3 TRBV11-3 TGTGCCAGCAGCTTAGATGTGGAGGGTACGCAGTATTTT CASSLDVEGTQYF
NA NA TRBJ1-2 TRBV11-2 TGTGCCAGCAGCTTAAAGGGCGCCTACTATGGCTACACCTTC CASSLKGAYYGYTF
NA NA TRBJ1-4 TRBV7-6 TGTGCCAGCAGCTCTAACGTTGGGGCTAATGAAAAACTGTTTTTT CASSSNVGANEKLFF
NA NA TRBJ1-2 TRBV7-6 TGTGCCAGCAGCTCTTCCAGGGGTTATGGTGGCTACACCTTC CASSSSRGYGGYTF
NA NA TRBJ2-7 TRBV4-2 TGTGCCAGCAGCCAAGATTGGGACTCCTACGAGCAGTACTTC CASSQDWDSYEQYF
NA NA TRBJ2-3 TRBV6-5 TGTGCCAGCAGTTTCCGACCCCCGTACGAGTATTTT CASSFRPPYEYF
NA NA TRBJ2-7 TRBV21-1 TGTGCCATAAGCCGGGACAGGGGTTTGAGCGAGCAGTACTTC CAISRDRGLSEQYF
TRBD2 NA TRBJ2-1 TRBV5-1 TGCGCCAGCAGCGCGGGGGGGCCCATATACAATGAGCAGTTCTTC CASSAGGPIYNEQFF
NA few TRBJ1-5 TRBV5-6 TGTGCCAGCAGCTTGGTTAATCAGCCCCAGCATTTT CASSLVNQPQHF
NA NA TRBJ1-5 TRBV6-4 TGTGCCAGCAGTGACAGAATTAATCAGCCCCAGCATTTT CASSDRINQPQHF
NA NA TRBJ1-5 TRBV19 TGTGCCAGCACCGGGACACTTAGCAATCAGCCCCAGCATTTT CASTGTLSNQPQHF
TRBD2 NA TRBJ2-4 TRBV5-1 TGCGCCAGCAGCTGGGGAGGGACAGCCAAAAACATTCAGTACTTC CASSWGGTAKNIQYF
NA few TRBJ1-6 TRBV7-2 TGTGCCAGCAGCGCCCATTTTGCAGGGTTTAATTCACCCCTCCACTTT CASSAHFAGFNSPLHF
NA once TRBJ1-5 TRBV5-6 TGTGCCAGCAGCTCCTACGGGACGGGGATCGGGAGCAATCAGCCCCAGCATTTT CASSSYGTGIGSNQPQHF
TRBD1 NA TRBJ2-7 TRBV6-5 TGTGCCAGCAGTAATCGACAGGGTTCGGGTGAGCAGTACTTC CASSNRQGSGEQYF
TRBD2 NA TRBJ2-3 TRBV7-2 TGTGCCAGCAGCTTAGACCATCTAGCGGGGGCGGCCACAGATACGCAGTATTTT CASSLDHLAGAATDTQYF
NA NA TRBJ2-5 TRBV5-4 TGTGCCAGCATCAAAACCCCTGGAAGCCAAGAGACCCAGTACTTC CASIKTPGSQETQYF
NA NA TRBJ1-5 TRBV2 TGTGCCAGCAGTGAACAGGGGAAGAGCAATCAGCCCCAGCATTTT CASSEQGKSNQPQHF
NA NA TRBJ1-5 TRBV4-3 TGCGCCAGCAGCCAAGCCTTCACCCGGCATCAGCCCCAGCATTTT CASSQAFTRHQPQHF
TRBD1 once TRBJ1-5 TRBV11-2 TGTGCCAGCAGCTTGGCAGGGGGGGGGCAGCCCCAGCATTTT CASSLAGGGQPQHF
NA once TRBJ2-7 TRBV20-1 TGCAGTGCTAGAGATTCGTACGAGCAGTACTTC CSARDSYEQYF
TRBD2 NA TRBJ2-2 TRBV2 TGTGCCAGCACTCCGGGACTAAACACCGGGGAGCTGTTTTTT CASTPGLNTGELFF
NA NA TRBJ2-1 TRBV18 TGTGCCAGCTCACCAAGGCCTGGGCCCTACAATGAGCAGTTCTTC CASSPRPGPYNEQFF
TRBD2 NA TRBJ2-1 TRBV5-6 TGTGCCAGCAGTCCAATTAGCGGGGGGGCGACCTACAATGAGCAGTTCTTC CASSPISGGATYNEQFF
NA NA TRBJ1-2 TRBV7-9 TGTGCCAGCAGCTTAGAGATTCCATTGGGTTATGGCTACACCTTC CASSLEIPLGYGYTF
NA NA TRBJ2-5 TRBV15 TGTGCCACCAGCTGGCGGTGGGAGACCCAGTACTTC CATSWRWETQYF
NA NA TRBJ1-6 TRBV9 TGTGCCAGCAGACAGGAGGGGGCCTATAATTCACCCCTCCACTTT CASRQEGAYNSPLHF
TRBD1 NA TRBJ1-5 TRBV5-1 TGCGCCAGCAGCCTGACAGGGGAACAGCCCCAGCATTTT CASSLTGEQPQHF
NA NA TRBJ2-2 TRBV12-2 TGTGCAAGTCGCTTTAAACTCCCGGGACTAGCGGGGGCTTATAACACCGGGGAGCTGTTTTTT CASRFKLPGLAGAYNTGELFF
TRBD1 NA TRBJ1-1 TRBV5-1 TGCGCCAGCAGGTCACAGGGGCACACTGAAGCTTTCTTT CASRSQGHTEAFF
NA NA TRBJ2-3 TRBV9 TGTGCCAGCAGCGCGCAGCCTAACTTGGTAGATACGCAGTATTTT CASSAQPNLVDTQYF
NA NA TRBJ2-5 TRBV6-6 TGTGCCAGCAGTTACTCGAAGGTAGAGACCCAGTACTTC CASSYSKVETQYF
NA NA TRBJ1-4 TRBV14 TGTGCCAGCAGCCAATTTCGGAATAATGAAAAACTGTTTTTT CASSQFRNNEKLFF
NA NA TRBJ1-2 TRBV18 TGTGCCAGCTCACCAAATCCTAGCTATGGCTACACCTTC CASSPNPSYGYTF
TRBD1 NA TRBJ1-1 TRBV7-3 TGTGCCAGCAGCTTACAGGGGGCTGGATTAGGTGAAGCTTTCTTT CASSLQGAGLGEAFF
NA NA TRBJ2-3 TRBV11-3 TGTGCCAGCCTGACAGCCCGGAGTTTGACCACAGATACGCAGTATTTT CASLTARSLTTDTQYF
NA few TRBJ1-2 TRBV7-8 TGTGCCAGCAGCTTTGGGATTGTTGGCTACACCTTC CASSFGIVGYTF
NA NA TRBJ1-1 TRBV9 TGTGCCAGCTCCCGAGAGGGGTTGCGGGCTTTCTTT CASSREGLRAFF
TRBD2 NA TRBJ2-1 TRBV7-2 TGTGCCAGCAGCTTGCGGGCGGGGGGGCAGTTCTTC CASSLRAGGQFF